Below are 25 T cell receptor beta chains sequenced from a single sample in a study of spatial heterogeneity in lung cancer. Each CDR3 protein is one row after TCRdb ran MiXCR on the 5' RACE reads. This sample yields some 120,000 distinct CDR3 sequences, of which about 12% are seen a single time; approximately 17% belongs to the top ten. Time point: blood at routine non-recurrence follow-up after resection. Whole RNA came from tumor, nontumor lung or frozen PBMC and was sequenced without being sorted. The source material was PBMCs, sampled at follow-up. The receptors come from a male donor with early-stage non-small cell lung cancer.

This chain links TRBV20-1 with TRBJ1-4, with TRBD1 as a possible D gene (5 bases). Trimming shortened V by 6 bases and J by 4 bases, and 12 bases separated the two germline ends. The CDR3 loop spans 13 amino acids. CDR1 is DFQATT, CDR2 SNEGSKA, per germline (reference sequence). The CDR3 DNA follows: TGCAGTGCAACGGGACCCAATAATGAAAAACTGTTTTTT. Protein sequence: CSATGPNNEKLFF.

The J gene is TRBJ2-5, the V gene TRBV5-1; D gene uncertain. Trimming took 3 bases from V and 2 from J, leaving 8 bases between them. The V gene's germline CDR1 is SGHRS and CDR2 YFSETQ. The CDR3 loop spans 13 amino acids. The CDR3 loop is CASSSLGQETQYF. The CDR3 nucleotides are TGCGCCAGCAGCTCCCTGGGTCAAGAGACCCAGTACTTC.

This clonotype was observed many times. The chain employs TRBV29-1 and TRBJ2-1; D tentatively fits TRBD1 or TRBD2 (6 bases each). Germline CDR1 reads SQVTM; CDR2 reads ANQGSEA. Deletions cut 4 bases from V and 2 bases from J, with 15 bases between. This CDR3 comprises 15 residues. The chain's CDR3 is CSVVLDGGPYNEQFF. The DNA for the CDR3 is TGCAGCGTTGTACTTGACGGGGGCCCCTACAATGAGCAGTTCTTC.

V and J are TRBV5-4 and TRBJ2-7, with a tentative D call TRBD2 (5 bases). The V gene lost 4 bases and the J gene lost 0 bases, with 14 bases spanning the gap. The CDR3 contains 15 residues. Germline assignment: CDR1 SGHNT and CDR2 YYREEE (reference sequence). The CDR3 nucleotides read TGTGCCAGCAGCCCGGACTTTCAAAGCTCCTACGAGCAGTACTTC. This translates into CASSPDFQSSYEQYF.

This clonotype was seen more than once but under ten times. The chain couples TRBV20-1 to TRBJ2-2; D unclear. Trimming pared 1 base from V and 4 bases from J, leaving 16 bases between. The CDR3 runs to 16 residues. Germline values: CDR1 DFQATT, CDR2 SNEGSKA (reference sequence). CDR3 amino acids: CSARVAGRSSTGELFF. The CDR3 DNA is TGCAGTGCTAGAGTTGCTGGCCGTTCGAGCACCGGGGAGCTGTTTTTT.

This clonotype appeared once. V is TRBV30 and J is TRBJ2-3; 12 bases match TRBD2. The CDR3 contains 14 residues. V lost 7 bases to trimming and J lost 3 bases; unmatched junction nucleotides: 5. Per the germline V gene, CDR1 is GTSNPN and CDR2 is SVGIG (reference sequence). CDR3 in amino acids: CAFRLAGVTDTQYF. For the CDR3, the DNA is TGTGCCTTTCGACTAGCGGGGGTGACAGATACGCAGTATTTT.

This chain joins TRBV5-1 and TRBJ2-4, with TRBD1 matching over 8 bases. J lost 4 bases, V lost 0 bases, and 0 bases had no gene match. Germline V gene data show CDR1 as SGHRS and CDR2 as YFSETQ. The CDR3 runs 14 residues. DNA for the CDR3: TGCGCCAGCAGCTTGGGACAGGGGAAAAACATTCAGTACTTC. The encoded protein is CASSLGQGKNIQYF.

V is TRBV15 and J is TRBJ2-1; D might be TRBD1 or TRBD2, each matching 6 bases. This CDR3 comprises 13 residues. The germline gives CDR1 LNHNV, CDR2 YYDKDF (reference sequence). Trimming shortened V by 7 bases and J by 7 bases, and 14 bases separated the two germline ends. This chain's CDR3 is CATTGGSGNEQFF. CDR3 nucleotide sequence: TGTGCCACCACCGGGGGCTCAGGAAATGAGCAGTTCTTC.

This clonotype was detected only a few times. The CDR3: CASSQVSWPSTDTQYF. CDR3 coding DNA: TGCGCCAGCAGCCAAGTCAGTTGGCCTAGCACAGATACGCAGTATTTT. The chain combines TRBV4-3 with TRBJ2-3; D is unclear. CDR1 and CDR2 (germline): LGHNA, YSLEER. Trimming pared 1 base from V and 0 bases from J, leaving 11 bases between. CDR3 length: 16 amino acids.

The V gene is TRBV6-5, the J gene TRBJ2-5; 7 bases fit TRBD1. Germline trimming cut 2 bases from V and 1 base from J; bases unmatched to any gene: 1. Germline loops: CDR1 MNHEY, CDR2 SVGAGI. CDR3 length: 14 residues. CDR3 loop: CASSYRGPQETQYF. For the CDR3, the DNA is TGTGCCAGCAGTTACAGGGGGCCCCAAGAGACCCAGTACTTC.

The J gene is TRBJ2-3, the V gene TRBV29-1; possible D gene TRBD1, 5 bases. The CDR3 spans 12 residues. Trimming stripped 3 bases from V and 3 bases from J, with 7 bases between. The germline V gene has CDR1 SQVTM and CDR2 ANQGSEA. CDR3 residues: CSVDRETDTQYF. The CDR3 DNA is TGCAGCGTTGACAGGGAAACAGATACGCAGTATTTT.

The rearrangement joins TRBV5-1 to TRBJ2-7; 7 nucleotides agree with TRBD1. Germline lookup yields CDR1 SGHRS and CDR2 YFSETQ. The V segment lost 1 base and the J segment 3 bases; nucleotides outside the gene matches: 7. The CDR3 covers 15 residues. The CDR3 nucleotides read TGCGCCAGCAGCTTGTACGGGGCAGGGGGCTACGAGCAGTACTTC. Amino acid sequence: CASSLYGAGGYEQYF.

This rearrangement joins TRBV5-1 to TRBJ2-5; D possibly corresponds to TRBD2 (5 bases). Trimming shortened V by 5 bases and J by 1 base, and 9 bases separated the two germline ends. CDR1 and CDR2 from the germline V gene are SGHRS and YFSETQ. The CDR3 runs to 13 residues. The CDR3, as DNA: TGCGCCAGCAGGATGACTATCCAAGAGACCCAGTACTTC. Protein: CASRMTIQETQYF.

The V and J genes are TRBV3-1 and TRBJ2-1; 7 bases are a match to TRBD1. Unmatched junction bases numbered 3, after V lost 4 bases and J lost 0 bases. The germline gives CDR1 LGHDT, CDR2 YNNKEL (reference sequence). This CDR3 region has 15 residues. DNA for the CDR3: TGTGCCAGCAGCCCGGACAGGAGCTCCTACAATGAGCAGTTCTTC. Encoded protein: CASSPDRSSYNEQFF.

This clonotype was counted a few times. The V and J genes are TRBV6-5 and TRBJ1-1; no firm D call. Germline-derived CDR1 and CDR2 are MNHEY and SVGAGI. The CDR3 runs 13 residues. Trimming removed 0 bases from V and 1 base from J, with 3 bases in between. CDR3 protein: CASSYSRNTEAFF. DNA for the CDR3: TGTGCCAGCAGTTACTCGAGGAACACTGAAGCTTTCTTT.

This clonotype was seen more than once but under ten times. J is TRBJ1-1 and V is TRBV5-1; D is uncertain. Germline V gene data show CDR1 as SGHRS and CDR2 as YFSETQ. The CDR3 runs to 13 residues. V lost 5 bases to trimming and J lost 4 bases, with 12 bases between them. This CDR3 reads CASSSPGGTEAFF. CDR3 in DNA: TGCGCCAGCAGTAGTCCCGGAGGCACTGAAGCTTTCTTT. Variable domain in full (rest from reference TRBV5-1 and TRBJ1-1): KAGVTQTPRYLIKTRGQQVTLSCSPISGHRSVSWYQQTPGQGLQFLFEYFSETQRNKGNFPGRFSGRQFSNSRSEMNVSTLELGDSALYLCASSSPGGTEAFFGQGTRLTVV.

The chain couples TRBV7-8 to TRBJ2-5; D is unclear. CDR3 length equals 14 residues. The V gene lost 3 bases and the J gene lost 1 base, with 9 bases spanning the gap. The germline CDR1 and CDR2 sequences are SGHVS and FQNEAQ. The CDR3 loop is CASSLATVQETQYF. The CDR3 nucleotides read TGTGCCAGCAGCTTGGCCACAGTCCAAGAGACCCAGTACTTC.

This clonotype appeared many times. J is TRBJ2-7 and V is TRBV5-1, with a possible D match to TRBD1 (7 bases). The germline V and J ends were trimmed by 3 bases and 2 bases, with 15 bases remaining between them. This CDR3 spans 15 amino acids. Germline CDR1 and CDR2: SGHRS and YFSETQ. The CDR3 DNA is TGCGCCAGCAGCTCAGGGGGGCGGCAAACCTACGAGCAGTACTTC. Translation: CASSSGGRQTYEQYF.

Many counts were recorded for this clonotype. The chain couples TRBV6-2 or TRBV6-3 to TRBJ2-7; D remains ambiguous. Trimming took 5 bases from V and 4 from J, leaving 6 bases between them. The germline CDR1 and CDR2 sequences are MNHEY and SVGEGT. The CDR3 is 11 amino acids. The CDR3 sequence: CASSDQYEQYF. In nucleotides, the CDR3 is TGTGCCAGCAGTGACCAGTACGAGCAGTACTTC.

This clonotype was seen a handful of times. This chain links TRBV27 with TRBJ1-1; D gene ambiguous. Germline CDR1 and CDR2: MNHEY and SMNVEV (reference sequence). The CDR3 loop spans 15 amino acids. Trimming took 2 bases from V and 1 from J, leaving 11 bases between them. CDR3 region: CASSLNLMANTEAFF. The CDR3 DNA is TGTGCCAGCAGTTTAAATCTTATGGCGAACACTGAAGCTTTCTTT.

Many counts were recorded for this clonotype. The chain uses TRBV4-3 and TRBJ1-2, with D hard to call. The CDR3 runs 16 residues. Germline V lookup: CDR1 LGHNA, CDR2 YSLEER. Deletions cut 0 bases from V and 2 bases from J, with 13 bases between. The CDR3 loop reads CASSQDLTRVNYGYTF. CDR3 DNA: TGCGCCAGCAGCCAAGATCTGACAAGGGTAAACTATGGCTACACCTTC.

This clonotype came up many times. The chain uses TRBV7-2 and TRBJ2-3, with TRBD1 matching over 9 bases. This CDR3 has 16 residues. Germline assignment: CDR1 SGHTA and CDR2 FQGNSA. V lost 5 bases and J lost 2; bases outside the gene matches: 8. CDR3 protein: CASSRQGGGLTDTQYF. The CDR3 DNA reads TGTGCCAGCAGCCGACAGGGGGGGGGCCTCACAGATACGCAGTATTTT.

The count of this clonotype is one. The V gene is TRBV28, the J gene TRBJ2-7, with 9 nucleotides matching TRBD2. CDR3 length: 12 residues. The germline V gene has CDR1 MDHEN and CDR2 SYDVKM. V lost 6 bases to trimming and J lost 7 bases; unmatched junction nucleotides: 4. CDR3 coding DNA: TGTGCCAGCAGCGAGCGGGGGGAAGAGCAGTACTTC. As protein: CASSERGEEQYF.

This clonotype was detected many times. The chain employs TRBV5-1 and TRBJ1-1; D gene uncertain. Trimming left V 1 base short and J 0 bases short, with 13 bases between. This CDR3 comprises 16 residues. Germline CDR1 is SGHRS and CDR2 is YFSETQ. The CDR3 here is CASSLSTRRVNTEAFF. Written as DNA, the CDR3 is TGCGCCAGCAGCTTGTCCACCCGGCGGGTGAACACTGAAGCTTTCTTT.

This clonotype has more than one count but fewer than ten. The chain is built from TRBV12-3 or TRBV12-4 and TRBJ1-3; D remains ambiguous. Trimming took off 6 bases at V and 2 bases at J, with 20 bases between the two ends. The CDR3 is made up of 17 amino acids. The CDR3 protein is CASRTPPRLAAGNTIYF. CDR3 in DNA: TGTGCCAGCAGAACCCCCCCGCGGCTAGCGGCTGGAAACACCATATATTTT.